This paragraph reports one T cell receptor beta chain. Its antigen is still unknown. No much larger clone is present one base from it, and per-base qualities are unavailable. The library relied on the immunoSEQ multiplex PCR assay. TCRdb carries this immuneACCESS record with in-frame sequences only. Its versions omit some clonotypes, under half of them owing to an unresolved V gene in the studies checked, with the rest unexplained. The sample includes about 500 clones, with roughly three quarters observed a single time. The biggest ten clones account for roughly 18% of the sample. This record comes from a study of T cell repertoires in chronic hepatitis B (dated by TCRdb to about 2019). The sample consisted of total CD8+ T cells from PBMCs. This TCR was recovered from a human donor with chronic hepatitis B virus infection.

The CDR3 protein: CASSTGTDNSPLHF. At the DNA level, the sequence is TGTGCCAGCAGTACCGGGACAGATAATTCACCCCTCCACTTT. Rearrangement joined TRBV6-1 to TRBJ1-6; 7 bases in between match TRBD1. Trimming leaves V shorter by 5 bases and J shorter by 5 bases, with the junction holding 3 bases beyond the gene matches. Measured from the cysteine to the phenylalanine, the CDR3 is 14 residues long. Solely the CDR3 DNA is kept, with 42 bases framed from the first base. CDR1 MNHNS and CDR2 SASEGT were looked up in the germline V gene.